One and the same sample provided the 15 T cell receptor beta chains below, sequenced in a study of T cell responses to AZD1222 COVID-19 vaccine. Sequenced by immunoSEQ multiplex PCR; TCRdb stores in-frame clones only, minus some. The sample includes some 150,000 clones. The sequenced sample consisted of peripheral blood. These receptors originate from an adult in good health.

The chain couples TRBV12-5 to TRBJ1-6; 11 bases fit TRBD1. Germline V gives CDR1 LGHNT, CDR2 FRNRAP. The CDR3 spans 19 residues. V lost 6 bases to trimming and J lost 9 bases; unmatched junction nucleotides: 19. This CDR3 reads CASGQTLGQGGSGSSPLHF. Written as DNA, the CDR3 is TGTGCTAGTGGCCAGACATTGGGACAGGGGGGATCCGGGAGTTCACCCCTCCACTTT.

The genes are TRBV7-6 and TRBJ2-2, with 8 nucleotides matching TRBD2. Germline CDR1 and CDR2: SGHVS and FNYEAQ. The CDR3 is 18 amino acids. J gave up 6 bases and V 1 base, and 13 bases lay outside the gene matches. CDR3 DNA sequence: TGTGCCAGCAGCTTAGAGGCCCAGCGGGGGCGGGTCGCCGGGGAGCTGTTTTTT. It translates to CASSLEAQRGRVAGELFF.

The chain joins TRBV6-5 to TRBJ2-7; 9 positions agree with TRBD1. Trimming at V came to 4 bases and at J to 3 bases, leaving 4 bases not matched to a gene. Germline V gene sequence: CDR1 MNHEY, CDR2 SVGAGI. The CDR3 sequence is 14 residues long. CDR3 sequence reads: CASSSGTGHYEQYF. The CDR3 DNA reads as TGTGCCAGCAGTTCGGGGACAGGGCACTACGAGCAGTACTTC.

The gene calls are TRBV28 and TRBJ1-2; TRBD1 matches at 9 bases. In germline, CDR1 is MDHEN, CDR2 SYDVKM. V was pared by 4 bases and J by 3 bases, with 6 bases of the junction left unmatched. This CDR3 contains 15 residues. CDR3 sequence: CASSYRQGGDYGYTF. The CDR3 region has the DNA TGTGCCAGCAGTTACCGACAGGGGGGCGACTATGGCTACACCTTC.

The chain joins TRBV29-1 to TRBJ1-2, with 7 bases that match TRBD1. This CDR3 is built from 15 residues. V lost 1 base, J lost 6 bases, and 11 bases stayed unmatched. Germline CDR1 SQVTM, CDR2 ANQGSEA. Written as DNA, the CDR3 is TGCAGCGTTGAAGTAGGGCCAGGGGGACGGAATGGCTACACCTTC. This translates into CSVEVGPGGRNGYTF. The full variable domain, in which reference TRBV29-1 and TRBJ1-2 provide the parts outside the CDR3, is SAVISQKPSRDICQRGTSLTIQCQVDSQVTMMFWYRQQPGQSLTLIATANQGSEATYESGFVIDKFPISRPNLTFSTLTVSNMSPEDSSIYLCSVEVGPGGRNGYTFGSGTRLTVV.

The V gene is TRBV18, the J gene TRBJ1-5; D ambiguous. CDR1 is KGHSH and CDR2 is LQKENI in the germline V gene. This CDR3 has 14 amino acids. Trimming shortened V by 3 bases and J by 5 bases, and 11 bases separated the two germline ends. The CDR3 region has the DNA TGTGCCAGCTCACCGAGGACGGATGATCAGCCCCAGCATTTT. The encoded protein is CASSPRTDDQPQHF.

The rearrangement uses TRBV21-1 and TRBJ2-7. TRBV21-1 is recorded as a pseudogene. The CDR3 is made up of 12 amino acids. The CDR3 DNA reads TGTGCCAGCAGCAAGCTGGGAATTGAGCAGTACTTC. Its translation is CASSKLGIEQYF.

The chain joins TRBV27 to TRBJ1-2; no reliable D call. This CDR3 has 12 residues. Germline V gene data show CDR1 as MNHEY and CDR2 as SMNVEV (reference sequence). V lost 6 bases, J lost 7 bases, and 12 bases lay in between. DNA of the CDR3: TGTGCCAGCAGCGACCCTGGTTTTGGCTACACCTTC. This sequence encodes CASSDPGFGYTF.

The rearrangement joins TRBV19 to TRBJ1-5; TRBD1 is a possible D gene (5 bases). V lost 7 bases and J lost 7, with 17 bases in between. Germline CDR1 and CDR2: LNHDA and SQIVND (reference sequence). The CDR3 is 14 residues long. The CDR3 loop is CASNKEGWGQPQHF. As DNA, the CDR3 is TGTGCCAGTAACAAGGAGGGGTGGGGGCAGCCCCAGCATTTT. The full variable domain, rest sourced from reference TRBV19 and TRBJ1-5, is DGGITQSPKYLFRKEGQNVTLSCEQNLNHDAMYWYRQDPGQGLRLIYYSQIVNDFQKGDIAEGYSVSREKKESFPLTVTSAQKNPTAFYLCASNKEGWGQPQHFGDGTRLSIL.

The V gene is TRBV5-1, the J gene TRBJ1-1; the match to TRBD1 covers 10 bases. Germline V gene sequence: CDR1 SGHRS, CDR2 YFSETQ. V lost 4 bases, J lost 0 bases, and 3 bases stayed unmatched. The CDR3 covers 15 residues. CDR3 DNA sequence: TGCGCCAGCAGCAAGGACAGGGGGGTGAACACTGAAGCTTTCTTT. Protein sequence: CASSKDRGVNTEAFF.

CDR3 nucleotide sequence: TGCGCCAGCAGCTTGGAGGCGACAGGGAATTCACCCCTCCACTTT. It yields the protein CASSLEATGNSPLHF. The chain uses TRBV5-1 and TRBJ1-6, with TRBD1 matching over 7 bases. The length of the CDR3 is 15 residues. After removal of 0 bases from V and 7 bases from J, the junction contained 4 bases not matched to a gene. Germline CDR1 SGHRS, CDR2 YFSETQ.

On this clone itself: The sample carries other DNA sequences with the same CDR3. The chain has TRBV19 and TRBJ1-2; D gene unclear. Germline CDR1 and CDR2: LNHDA and SQIVND (reference sequence). The V gene lost 3 bases and the J gene lost 2 bases, with 13 bases spanning the gap. CDR3 length: 15 amino acids. The CDR3 region is CASSMVGDTNYGYTF. CDR3 DNA sequence: TGTGCCAGTAGTATGGTGGGAGATACGAACTATGGCTACACCTTC.

This sequence joins TRBV19 and TRBJ1-3; maybe TRBD1 (6 bases). The ends were cut back, 5 bases at V and 0 bases at J, with 11 bases in the middle. Germline-derived CDR1 and CDR2 are LNHDA and SQIVND (reference sequence). This CDR3 is 15 amino acids long. CDR3 loop: CASSSTGSSGNTIYF. CDR3 nucleotides: TGTGCCAGTAGTTCAACAGGGAGCTCTGGAAACACCATATATTTT.

V and J are TRBV15 and TRBJ1-3; TRBD1 might be the D (5 bases). Germline assignment: CDR1 LNHNV and CDR2 YYDKDF (reference sequence). The CDR3 loop spans 16 amino acids. Trimming took 1 base from V and 2 from J, leaving 12 bases between them. The CDR3 coding sequence is TGTGCCACCAGCAGAGGAATAGGGGAGGCTGGAAACACCATATATTTT. Its protein is CATSRGIGEAGNTIYF.

The rearrangement joins TRBV9 to TRBJ2-3, with D possibly matching TRBD2 (6 bases). This CDR3 spans 14 amino acids. Trimming took 6 bases from V and 2 from J, leaving 13 bases between them. Germline-derived CDR1 and CDR2 are SGDLS and YYNGEE. The CDR3 DNA follows: TGTGCCAGCACCGGGACTCCCATCACAGATACGCAGTATTTT. Protein sequence: CASTGTPITDTQYF.